This TCR beta chain emerged from a study of blood T cell repertoires in COVID-19. Seattle's enrolled individuals joined amid active infection and were then monitored longitudinally. Libraries were prepared by immunoSEQ multiplex PCR; TCRdb keeps only in-frame clonotypes and omits some of them. Here the sample spans about 350,000 clones, 75% to 90% being singletons. The CDR3 is 15 amino acids. Germline lookup yields CDR1 SGHNT and CDR2 YENEEA. V shed 5 bases and J shed 1 base, with 14 bases lying between them. The sequenced sample consisted of peripheral blood. The source is a woman aged 60-70 years with COVID-19, enrolled during active disease. The chain couples TRBV11-3 to TRBJ1-1; D is undetermined. In DNA form, the CDR3 reads TGTGCCAGCAGCGAGGCCGTCGGAGGGAACACTGAAGCTTTCTTT. Encoded protein: CASSEAVGGNTEAFF.